Shown below are 7 T cell receptor beta chains from a single sample sequenced in a study of cytomegalovirus exposure and HLA in healthy donors. Both 60 Vbeta primers and 13 Jbeta primers went into the PCR. TCRdb keeps only in-frame clones here, not all; method: immunoSEQ multiplex PCR. The sample yields 65,000 to 85,000 clones, approximately 67% seen once. The sequencing input was PBMCs. These receptors were obtained from a woman aged 30 to 39 in good health and CMV-seronegative.

The sample holds a few counts of this clone. V gene TRBV11-3 combines with J gene TRBJ1-1, with TRBD1 identical over 10 bases. The length of the CDR3 is 15 residues. Trimming at V came to 5 bases and at J to 2 bases, leaving 5 bases not matched to a gene. Per germline, CDR1 SGHNT and CDR2 YENEEA. The CDR3 DNA reads TGTGCCAGCAGCGACCGACAGGGGGCAAACACTGAAGCTTTCTTT. It yields the protein CASSDRQGANTEAFF.

V usage is TRBV7-9 and J usage is TRBJ1-6; 11 nucleotides align to TRBD1. With V trimmed by 6 bases and J by 6 bases, 4 bases remained unmatched. The germline V gene encodes CDR1 SEHNR and CDR2 FQNEAQ (reference sequence). The CDR3 has 15 residues. CDR3 amino acids: CASRPGQGANSPLHF. The CDR3 DNA reads as TGTGCCAGCAGACCAGGACAGGGGGCTAATTCACCCCTCCACTTT.

The rearrangement links TRBV6-1 to TRBJ2-4, with TRBD2 identical over 7 bases. This CDR3 spans 16 amino acids. Trimming took 1 base from V and 1 from J; bases not matched to a gene: 4. The germline gives CDR1 MNHNS, CDR2 SASEGT. This CDR3 is CASSEGGGWAKNIQYF. The CDR3, as DNA: TGTGCCAGCAGTGAAGGGGGGGGATGGGCCAAAAACATTCAGTACTTC.

This sequence joins TRBV5-1 and TRBJ1-3; a weak D match, TRBD1 (6 bases). Trimming cost V 1 base and J 2 bases, with 10 bases left between them. Germline CDR1 is SGHRS and CDR2 is YFSETQ. The CDR3 has 15 residues. CDR3 residues: CASSLLGDTGNTIYF. CDR3 nucleotides: TGCGCCAGCAGCTTGCTGGGGGACACTGGAAACACCATATATTTT.

The V gene is TRBV6-6, the J gene TRBJ2-7, with 12 positions matching TRBD1. Trimming removed 1 base from V and 6 bases from J; junction bases left unmatched: 4. CDR1 and CDR2 from the germline V gene are MNHNY and SVGAGI (reference sequence). This CDR3 has 15 residues. In DNA, the CDR3 is TGTGCCAGCAGTTACTTTCCGGGACAGGGGGCCGAGCAGTACTTC. Translation: CASSYFPGQGAEQYF.

The V and J genes are TRBV6-1 and TRBJ1-2, with D perhaps TRBD1 (6 bases). V shed 5 bases and J shed 5 bases, with 12 bases lying between them. This CDR3 spans 13 amino acids. Germline CDR1 MNHNS, CDR2 SASEGT. This chain's CDR3 is CASSQQGWYGYTF. CDR3 coding DNA: TGTGCCAGCAGTCAACAGGGTTGGTATGGCTACACCTTC.

This chain links TRBV19 with TRBJ1-1; D is unclear. The germline V gene has CDR1 LNHDA and CDR2 SQIVND (reference sequence). Trimming shortened V by 3 bases and J by 1 base, and 9 bases separated the two germline ends. The CDR3 extends over 14 amino acids. CDR3 residues: CASSIPGKNTEAFF. The CDR3 DNA sequence: TGTGCCAGTAGTATTCCGGGAAAGAACACTGAAGCTTTCTTT.